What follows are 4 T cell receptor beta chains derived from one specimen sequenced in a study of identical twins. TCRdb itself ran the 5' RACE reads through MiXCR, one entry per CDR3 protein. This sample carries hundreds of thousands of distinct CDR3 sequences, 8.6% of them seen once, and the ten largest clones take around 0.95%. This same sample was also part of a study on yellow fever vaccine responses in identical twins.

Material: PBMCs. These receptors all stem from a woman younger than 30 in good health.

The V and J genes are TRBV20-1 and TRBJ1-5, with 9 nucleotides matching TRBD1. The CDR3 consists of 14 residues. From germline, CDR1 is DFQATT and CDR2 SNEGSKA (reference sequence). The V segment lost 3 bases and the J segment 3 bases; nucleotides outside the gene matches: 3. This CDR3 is CSARGQGFNQPQHF. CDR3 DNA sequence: TGCAGTGCTAGGGGACAGGGATTCAATCAGCCCCAGCATTTT.

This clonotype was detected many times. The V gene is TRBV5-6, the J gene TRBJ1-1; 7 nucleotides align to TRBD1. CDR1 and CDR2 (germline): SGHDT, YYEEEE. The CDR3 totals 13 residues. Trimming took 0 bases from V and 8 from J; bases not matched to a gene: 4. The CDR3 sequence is CASSLGQGDEAFF. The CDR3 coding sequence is TGTGCCAGCAGCTTGGGACAGGGTGACGAAGCTTTCTTT.

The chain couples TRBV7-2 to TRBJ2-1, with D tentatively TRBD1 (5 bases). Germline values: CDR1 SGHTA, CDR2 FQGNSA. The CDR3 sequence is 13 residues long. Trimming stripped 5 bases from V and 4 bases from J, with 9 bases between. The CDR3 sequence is CASSPRVYNEQFF. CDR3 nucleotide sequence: TGTGCCAGCAGCCCCAGGGTTTACAATGAGCAGTTCTTC.

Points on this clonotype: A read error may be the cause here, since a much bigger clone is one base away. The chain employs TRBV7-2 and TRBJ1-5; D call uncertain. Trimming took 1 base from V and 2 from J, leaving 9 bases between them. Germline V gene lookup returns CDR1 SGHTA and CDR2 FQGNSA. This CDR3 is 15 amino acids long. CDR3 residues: CASSLDSVGNQPQHF. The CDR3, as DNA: TGTGCCAGCAGCTTAGATTCCGTGGGCAATCAGCCCCAGCATTTT.